This T cell receptor (beta chain) was identified in a study of CD8 T cells in ankylosing spondylitis. Study results and limitations: A TCR beta motif made of roughly eight highly homologous variants seemed typical of ankylosing spondylitis blood. Past studies reported some motif variants in reactive arthritis synovial fluid and blood.

Germline loops: CDR1 DFQATT, CDR2 SNEGSKA (reference sequence). The V end was cut by 0 bases, the J end by 4 bases, with 11 bases between. The CDR3 runs 14 residues. TCRdb recomputed calls from the 5' RACE reads with MiXCR, one row per CDR3 protein. The table includes around 430,000 distinct CDR3 sequences, roughly 18% detected once. Ten or more counts support this clonotype. Its cognate antigen is unknown. The chain couples TRBV20-1 to TRBJ2-3, with D unresolved. The sequence was obtained from a male donor with ankylosing spondylitis. Sequencing was performed on blood, either unsorted or a sorted T cell fraction (not recorded which). CDR3 sequence reads: CSAREVRHSDTQYF. The CDR3 DNA sequence: TGCAGTGCTAGAGAGGTCAGGCACTCAGATACGCAGTATTTT.